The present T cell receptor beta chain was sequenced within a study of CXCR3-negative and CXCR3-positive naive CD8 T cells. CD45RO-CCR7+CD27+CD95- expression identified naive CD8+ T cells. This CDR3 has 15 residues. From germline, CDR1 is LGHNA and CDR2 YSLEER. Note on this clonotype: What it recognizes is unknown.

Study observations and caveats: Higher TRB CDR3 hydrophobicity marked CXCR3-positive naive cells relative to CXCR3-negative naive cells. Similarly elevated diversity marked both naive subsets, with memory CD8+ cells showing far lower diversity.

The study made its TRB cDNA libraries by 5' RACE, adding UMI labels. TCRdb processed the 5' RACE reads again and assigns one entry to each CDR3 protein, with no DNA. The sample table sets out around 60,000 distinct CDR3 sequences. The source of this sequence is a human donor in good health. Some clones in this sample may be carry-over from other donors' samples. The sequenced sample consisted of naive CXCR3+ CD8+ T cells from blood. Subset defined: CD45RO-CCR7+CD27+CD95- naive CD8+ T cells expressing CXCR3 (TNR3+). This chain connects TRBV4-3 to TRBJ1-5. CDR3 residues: CASSQDRSRNQPQHF.